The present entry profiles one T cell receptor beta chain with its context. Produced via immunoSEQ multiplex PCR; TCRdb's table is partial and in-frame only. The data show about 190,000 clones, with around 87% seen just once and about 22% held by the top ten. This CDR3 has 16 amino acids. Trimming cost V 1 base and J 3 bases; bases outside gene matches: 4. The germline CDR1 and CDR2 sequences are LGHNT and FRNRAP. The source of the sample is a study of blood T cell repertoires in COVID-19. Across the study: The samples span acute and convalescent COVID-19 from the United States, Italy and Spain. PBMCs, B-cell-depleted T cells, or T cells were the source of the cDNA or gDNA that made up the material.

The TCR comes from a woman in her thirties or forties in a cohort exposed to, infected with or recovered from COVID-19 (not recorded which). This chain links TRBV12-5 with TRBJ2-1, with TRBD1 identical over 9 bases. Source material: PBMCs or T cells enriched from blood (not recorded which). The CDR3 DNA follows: TGTGCTAGTGGTTTGGGAGGGACAGGGTACTACAATGAGCAGTTCTTC. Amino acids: CASGLGGTGYYNEQFF.